This T cell receptor (beta chain) was observed in a study of cytomegalovirus exposure and HLA in healthy donors. Concerning this clone: Its antigen is undetermined.

Researchers ran the PCR with 60 Vbeta and 13 Jbeta primers. Here immunoSEQ multiplex PCR was the method, and the copy in TCRdb shows in-frame clones only, minus some. This sample has 100,000 to 150,000 clones; 80% occur once, and the top ten carry approximately 0.22%. Study observations and caveats: The HLA-A and HLA-B alleles of most subjects were reportedly predicted accurately from TCR beta sequences.

The sequence was obtained from a man in his fifties or sixties in good health and CMV-seronegative. Material for sequencing was PBMCs.

DNA of the CDR3: TGTGCCAGCAGCCCAGCGGGAGGGTTAATCTCCTACGAGCAGTACTTC. It translates to CASSPAGGLISYEQYF. The V and J genes are TRBV7-2 and TRBJ2-7; 10 nucleotides line up with TRBD2. This CDR3 contains 16 residues. The V segment lost 5 bases and the J segment 0 bases; nucleotides outside the gene matches: 7. CDR1 is SGHTA and CDR2 is FQGNSA in the germline V gene.